Below, 19 T cell receptor beta chains from the same sample are listed, as sequenced in a study of STAT5B mutations in CD4+ large granular lymphocyte leukemia (dated by TCRdb to between 2021 and 2024). Library construction relied on the immunoSEQ multiplex PCR assay. TCRdb obtained this table from immuneACCESS and retained in-frame rearrangements with V and J assigned. These tables miss some clones; where compared with another copy, unresolved V genes account for less than half of the shortfall, and the remainder is unexplained. The sample profile shows tens of thousands of clones; 68% of them were found once. Clones ranked in the top ten supply around 1.9% of the sample. Sequencing was performed on CD4+ T cells from blood buffy coats. These receptors all come from a human donor in good health.

The rearrangement uses TRBV11-2 and TRBJ2-6; D call uncertain. Germline CDR1 is SGHAT and CDR2 is FQNNGV. CDR3 length: 13 residues. V shed 1 base and J shed 3 bases, with 1 base lying between them. For the CDR3, the DNA is TGTGCCAGCAGCTTAGGTGGGGCCAACGTCCTGACTTTC. Its protein is CASSLGGANVLTF.

The chain employs TRBV19 and TRBJ1-2; D may be TRBD1 (6 bases). V was shortened by 4 bases and J by 4 bases, with 16 bases between the two germline ends. There are 15 residues in the CDR3. From germline, CDR1 is LNHDA and CDR2 SQIVND (reference sequence). This CDR3 reads CASSNGGEVGYGYTF. Written as DNA, the CDR3 is TGTGCCAGTAGTAACGGGGGCGAGGTCGGCTATGGCTACACCTTC.

This chain joins TRBV5-4 and TRBJ2-7, with D perhaps matching TRBD1 (6 bases). CDR3 length: 12 amino acids. V was shortened by 5 bases and J by 6 bases, with 12 bases between the two germline ends. Germline V lookup: CDR1 SGHNT, CDR2 YYREEE (reference sequence). Here the CDR3 reads CASRKDSSEQYF. CDR3 coding DNA: TGTGCCAGCAGAAAGGACAGCTCCGAGCAGTACTTC.

The chain recombines TRBV7-8 with TRBJ1-5; no clear D gene. Germline V gene lookup returns CDR1 SGHVS and CDR2 FQNEAQ. The CDR3 contains 13 residues. Trimming left V 3 bases short and J 5 bases short, with 8 bases between. The CDR3 loop reads CASSFRVYQPQHF. The DNA of the CDR3 is TGTGCCAGCAGCTTCCGGGTCTATCAGCCCCAGCATTTT.

This CDR3 reads CASSGSGGRETQYF. CDR3 nucleotide sequence: TGTGCCAGCAGTGGGTCAGGGGGCCGGGAGACCCAGTACTTC. The chain joins TRBV6-1 to TRBJ2-5; 8 bases are shared with TRBD1. The germline gives CDR1 MNHNS, CDR2 SASEGT. The CDR3 length is 14 residues. V trimming: 4 bases; J trimming: 5 bases; junction bases outside the gene matches: 6.

The genes are TRBV5-5 and TRBJ1-2; D not resolved. The CDR3 is 14 residues long. V was pared by 0 bases and J by 7 bases, with 13 bases between. Germline CDR1 SGHKS, CDR2 YYEKEE (reference sequence). For the CDR3, the DNA is TGTGCCAGCAGCTTGGGGAACTCGAAAGCTGGCTACACCTTC. It specifies CASSLGNSKAGYTF.

V gene TRBV4-3 combines with J gene TRBJ2-3, with D tentatively TRBD2 (5 bases). The CDR3 length is 15 residues. Germline CDR1 and CDR2: LGHNA and YSLEER. V lost 0 bases to trimming and J lost 6 bases, with 13 bases between them. CDR3: CASSQDRRLGDTQYF. In DNA, the CDR3 is TGCGCCAGCAGCCAAGATCGGAGGCTAGGGGATACGCAGTATTTT.

The rearrangement joins TRBV7-9 to TRBJ1-2; a possible D gene is TRBD1 (5 bases). CDR3 length: 13 amino acids. The germline V gene encodes CDR1 SEHNR and CDR2 FQNEAQ (reference sequence). V was cut by 4 bases and J by 1 base, with 7 bases left in between. The CDR3 protein is CASSSDSNYGYTF. For the CDR3, the DNA is TGTGCCAGCAGCTCAGACAGTAACTATGGCTACACCTTC.

The gene calls are TRBV27 and TRBJ1-6; no definite D call. CDR1 is MNHEY and CDR2 is SMNVEV in the germline V gene (reference sequence). The CDR3 contains 12 residues. Trimming removed 0 bases from V and 7 bases from J, with 1 base in between. CDR3: CASSLSNSPLHF. DNA of the CDR3: TGTGCCAGCAGTTTATCGAATTCACCCCTCCACTTT.

This chain links TRBV10-1 with TRBJ1-3, with D uncertain. CDR3 length: 12 amino acids. With 10 bases removed from V and 0 bases from J, the gap between germline ends came to 7 bases. CDR1 and CDR2 (germline): WNHNN, SYGVQD (reference sequence). The CDR3 bases are TGCGCCAACATAATCTCTGGAAACACCATATATTTT. Its translation is CANIISGNTIYF.

Comments on this clone: A junction end diverges from the germline sequence, so it may reflect a read error. The gene calls are TRBV7-7 and TRBJ2-2; TRBD1 agrees at 7 bases. The CDR3 contains 14 residues. CDR1 and CDR2 (germline): SSHAT, FNYEAQ (reference sequence). CDR3 bases: TGTGCTAGCAGCCGGGACAGGAACACCGGGGAGCTGTTTTTT. Its translation: CASSRDRNTGELFF.

This clone was seen a handful of times. The V and J genes are TRBV18 and TRBJ2-3; D tentatively fits TRBD1 or TRBD2 (5 bases each). Germline CDR1 and CDR2: KGHSH and LQKENI. The CDR3 loop spans 15 amino acids. V lost 3 bases and J lost 4, with 14 bases in between. The DNA of the CDR3 is TGTGCCAGCTCACCCGGGACCGCCACGTCAGATACGCAGTATTTT. Residues: CASSPGTATSDTQYF.

This clone appeared a few times. The V gene is TRBV6-6, the J gene TRBJ2-7, with 10 bases fitting TRBD2. Germline values: CDR1 MNHNY, CDR2 SVGAGI (reference sequence). This CDR3 has 15 amino acids. V shed 6 bases, J shed 5 bases, and the junction held 10 bases outside the gene matches. The CDR3 is CASREPGLAKNEQYF. DNA of the CDR3: TGTGCCAGCAGAGAACCGGGACTAGCGAAGAACGAGCAGTACTTC.

The chain joins TRBV7-3 to TRBJ2-5, with D possibly being TRBD1 or TRBD2 (6 bases each). The germline V and J ends were trimmed by 5 bases and 4 bases, with 17 bases remaining between them. The CDR3 has 15 residues. In germline, CDR1 is SGHTA, CDR2 FQGTGA. The CDR3 bases are TGTGCCAGCAGCCTTGTAGGGGGGATAGTAGAGACCCAGTACTTC. Its protein is CASSLVGGIVETQYF.

As DNA, the CDR3 is TGTGCCAGCCCTGGGATCGCGGGGATGAACACCGGGGAGCTGTTTTTT. This translates into CASPGIAGMNTGELFF. The J gene is TRBJ2-2, the V gene TRBV7-8, with D maybe TRBD2 (6 bases). Trimming left V 8 bases short and J 1 base short, with 17 bases between. The CDR3 loop spans 16 amino acids. From germline, CDR1 is SGHVS and CDR2 FQNEAQ.

This clone was observed a handful of times. The chain links TRBV9 to TRBJ2-1, with D hard to call. The germline V gene encodes CDR1 SGDLS and CDR2 YYNGEE. The CDR3 contains 12 residues. Trimming removed 4 bases from V and 5 bases from J, with 7 bases in between. CDR3 loop: CASSPFDNEQFF. DNA for the CDR3: TGTGCCAGCAGCCCCTTTGACAATGAGCAGTTCTTC.

The V and J genes are TRBV7-9 and TRBJ1-2, with 9 bases fitting TRBD1. After removal of 5 bases from V and 4 bases from J, the junction contained 5 bases not matched to a gene. CDR1 is SEHNR, CDR2 FQNEAQ, per germline (reference sequence). This CDR3 has 14 residues. This CDR3 is CASSLGTGFYGYTF. The DNA of the CDR3 is TGTGCCAGCAGCCTCGGGACAGGGTTCTATGGCTACACCTTC.

This rearrangement joins TRBV6-1 to TRBJ1-1; no reliable D call. The CDR3 runs 13 residues. V lost 4 bases to trimming and J lost 2 bases, with 8 bases between them. Germline V gene lookup returns CDR1 MNHNS and CDR2 SASEGT. CDR3 DNA: TGTGCCAGCAGTGGAGTTTTAAACACTGAAGCTTTCTTT. It codes for CASSGVLNTEAFF.

The V call is TRBV6-5, the J call TRBJ1-3; 7 bases agree with TRBD1. The CDR3 runs to 15 residues. V gave up 6 bases and J gave up 2 bases; unmatched junction bases: 7. Germline V gene data show CDR1 as MNHEY and CDR2 as SVGAGI. The CDR3 is CASSQTGTAGNTIYF. CDR3 in DNA: TGTGCCAGCAGCCAAACCGGGACAGCTGGAAACACCATATATTTT.